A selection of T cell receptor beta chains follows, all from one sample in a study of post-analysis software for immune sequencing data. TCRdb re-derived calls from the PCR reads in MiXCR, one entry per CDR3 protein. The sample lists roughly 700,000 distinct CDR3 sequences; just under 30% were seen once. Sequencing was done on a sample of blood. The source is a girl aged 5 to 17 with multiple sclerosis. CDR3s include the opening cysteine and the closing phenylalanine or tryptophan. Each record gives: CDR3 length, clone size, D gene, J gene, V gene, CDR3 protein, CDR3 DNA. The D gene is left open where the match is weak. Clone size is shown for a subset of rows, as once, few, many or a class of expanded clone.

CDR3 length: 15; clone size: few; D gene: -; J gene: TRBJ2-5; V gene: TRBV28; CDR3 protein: CASSPFLDSKETQYF; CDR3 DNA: TGTGCCAGCAGCCCTTTCTTGGACAGCAAAGAGACCCAGTACTTC
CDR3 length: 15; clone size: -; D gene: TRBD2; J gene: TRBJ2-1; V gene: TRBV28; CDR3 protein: CASSLGGGAGNEQFF; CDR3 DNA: TGTGCCAGCAGTTTAGGCGGGGGGGCCGGCAATGAGCAGTTCTTC
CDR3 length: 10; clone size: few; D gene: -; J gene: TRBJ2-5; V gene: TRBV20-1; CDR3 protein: CSASSQTQYF; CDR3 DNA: TGCAGTGCTAGTTCACAGACCCAGTACTTC
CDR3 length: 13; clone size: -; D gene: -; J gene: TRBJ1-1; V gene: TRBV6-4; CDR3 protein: CASSDQWNTEAFF; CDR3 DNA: TGTGCCAGCAGTGACCAGTGGAACACTGAAGCTTTCTTT
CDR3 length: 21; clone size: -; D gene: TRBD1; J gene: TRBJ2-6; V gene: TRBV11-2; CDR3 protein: CASSLYFSDGQGISGANVLTF; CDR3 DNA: TGTGCCAGCAGCTTGTACTTTAGCGATGGACAGGGGATCTCTGGGGCCAACGTCCTGACTTTC
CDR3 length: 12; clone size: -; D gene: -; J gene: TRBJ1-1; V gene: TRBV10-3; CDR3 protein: CAIRQRDTEAFF; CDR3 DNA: TGTGCCATCAGGCAAAGGGACACTGAAGCTTTCTTT
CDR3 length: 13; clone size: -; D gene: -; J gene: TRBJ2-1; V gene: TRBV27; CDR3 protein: CASSQKGYNEQFF; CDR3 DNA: TGTGCCAGCAGCCAAAAGGGCTACAATGAGCAGTTCTTC
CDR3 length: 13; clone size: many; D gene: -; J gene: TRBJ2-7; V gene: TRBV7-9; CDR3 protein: CASSPGGTYEQYF; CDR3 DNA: TGTGCCAGCAGCCCCGGGGGTACTTACGAGCAGTACTTC
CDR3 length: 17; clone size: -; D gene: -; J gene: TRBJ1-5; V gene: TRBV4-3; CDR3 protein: CASSQAWQGYSNQPQHF; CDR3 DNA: TGCGCCAGCAGCCAAGCTTGGCAGGGTTATAGCAATCAGCCCCAGCATTTT
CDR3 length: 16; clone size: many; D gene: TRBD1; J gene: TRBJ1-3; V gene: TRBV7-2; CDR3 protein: CASSSWGTGAGNTIYF; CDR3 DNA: TGTGCCAGCAGCTCGTGGGGGACAGGGGCTGGAAACACCATATATTTT
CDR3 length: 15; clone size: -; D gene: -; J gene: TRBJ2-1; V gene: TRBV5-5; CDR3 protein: CASRVPEATHNEQFF; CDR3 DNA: TGTGCCAGCAGAGTACCCGAGGCAACCCACAATGAGCAGTTCTTC
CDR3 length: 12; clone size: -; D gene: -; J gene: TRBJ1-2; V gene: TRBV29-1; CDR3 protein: CSVVAGTYGYTF; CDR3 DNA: TGCAGCGTTGTAGCAGGGACCTATGGCTACACCTTC
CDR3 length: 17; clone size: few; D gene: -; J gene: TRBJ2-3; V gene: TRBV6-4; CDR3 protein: CASSDVGSPIITDTQYF; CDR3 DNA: TGTGCCAGCAGTGATGTAGGCAGCCCGATAATCACAGATACGCAGTATTTT
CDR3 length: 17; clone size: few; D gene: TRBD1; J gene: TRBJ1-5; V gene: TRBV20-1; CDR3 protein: CSARDITGGGRNQPQHF; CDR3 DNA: TGCAGTGCTAGAGATATTACAGGGGGAGGTAGAAATCAGCCCCAGCATTTT
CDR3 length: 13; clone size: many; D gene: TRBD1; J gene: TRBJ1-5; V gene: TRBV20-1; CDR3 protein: CSAAGQSNQPQHF; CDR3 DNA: TGCAGTGCAGCGGGACAGAGCAATCAGCCCCAGCATTTT
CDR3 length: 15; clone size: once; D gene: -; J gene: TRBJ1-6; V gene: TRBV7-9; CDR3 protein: CASSLGGRGNSPLHF; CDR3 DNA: TGTGCCAGCAGCTTAGGGGGACGGGGGAATTCGCCCCTCCACTTT
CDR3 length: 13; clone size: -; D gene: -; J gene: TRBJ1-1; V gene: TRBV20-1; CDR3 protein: CSARWGGNTEAFF; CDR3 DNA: TGCAGTGCCCGTTGGGGGGGGAACACTGAAGCTTTCTTT
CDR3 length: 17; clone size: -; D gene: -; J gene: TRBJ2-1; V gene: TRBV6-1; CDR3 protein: CASSEAVTGLGRNEQFF; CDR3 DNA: TGTGCCAGCAGTGAAGCCGTAACAGGGCTTGGGAGGAATGAGCAGTTCTTC
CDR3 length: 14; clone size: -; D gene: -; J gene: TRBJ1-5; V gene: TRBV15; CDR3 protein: CAASRVWGSQPQHF; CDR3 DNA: TGTGCCGCCAGCAGAGTTTGGGGAAGCCAGCCCCAGCATTTT
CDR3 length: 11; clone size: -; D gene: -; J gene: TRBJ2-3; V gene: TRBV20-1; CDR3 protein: CSVFPADTQYF; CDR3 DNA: TGCAGTGTCTTCCCCGCGGATACGCAGTATTTT
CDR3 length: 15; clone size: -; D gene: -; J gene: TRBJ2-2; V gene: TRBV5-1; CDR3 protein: CASSTGSPNTGELFF; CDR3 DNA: TGCGCCAGCAGCACAGGGAGCCCGAACACCGGGGAGCTGTTTTTT
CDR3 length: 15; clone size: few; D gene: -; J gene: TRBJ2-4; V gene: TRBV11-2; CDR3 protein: CASSWGRGTKNIQYF; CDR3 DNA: TGTGCCAGCAGCTGGGGTCGGGGCACGAAAAACATTCAGTACTTC
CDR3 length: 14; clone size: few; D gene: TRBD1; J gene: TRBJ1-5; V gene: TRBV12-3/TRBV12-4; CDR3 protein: CASSQTGPNQPQHF; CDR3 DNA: TGTGCCAGCAGTCAGACAGGGCCGAATCAGCCCCAGCATTTT
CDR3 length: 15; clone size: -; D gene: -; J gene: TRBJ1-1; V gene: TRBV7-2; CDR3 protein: CASSPRHGANTEAFF; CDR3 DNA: TGTGCCAGCAGCCCCCGGCACGGGGCAAACACTGAAGCTTTCTTT
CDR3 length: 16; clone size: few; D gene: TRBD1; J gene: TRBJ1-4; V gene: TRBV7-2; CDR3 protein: CASSRQGASVGEKLFF; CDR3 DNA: TGTGCCAGCAGTCGACAGGGGGCCAGCGTAGGAGAAAAACTGTTTTTT
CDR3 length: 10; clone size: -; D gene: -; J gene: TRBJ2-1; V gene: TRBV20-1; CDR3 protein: CSATRGEQFF; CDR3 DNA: TGCAGTGCTACAAGGGGAGAGCAGTTCTTC
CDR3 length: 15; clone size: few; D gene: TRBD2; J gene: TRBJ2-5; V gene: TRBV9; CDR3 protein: CASSVRAGDRETQYF; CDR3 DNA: TGTGCCAGCAGCGTAAGAGCGGGGGACCGAGAGACCCAGTACTTC
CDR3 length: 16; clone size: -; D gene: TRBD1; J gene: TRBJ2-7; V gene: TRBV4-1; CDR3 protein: CASSQELGTPDRPQYF; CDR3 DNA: TGCGCCAGCAGCCAGGAACTCGGGACACCGGACAGGCCCCAGTACTTC
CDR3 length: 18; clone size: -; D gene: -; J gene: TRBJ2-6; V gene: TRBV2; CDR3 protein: CASEPTENWSSGANVLTF; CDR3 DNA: TGTGCCAGCGAACCAACAGAAAACTGGAGCTCTGGGGCCAACGTCCTGACTTTC